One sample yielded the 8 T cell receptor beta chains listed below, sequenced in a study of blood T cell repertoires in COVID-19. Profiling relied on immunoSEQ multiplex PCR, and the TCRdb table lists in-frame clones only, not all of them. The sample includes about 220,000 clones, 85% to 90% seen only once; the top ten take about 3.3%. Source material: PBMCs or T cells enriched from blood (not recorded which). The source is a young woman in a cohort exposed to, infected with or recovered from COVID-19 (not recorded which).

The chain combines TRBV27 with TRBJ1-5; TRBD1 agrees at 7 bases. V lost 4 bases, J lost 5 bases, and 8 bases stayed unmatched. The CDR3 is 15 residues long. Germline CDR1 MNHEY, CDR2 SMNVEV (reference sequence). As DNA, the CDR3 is TGTGCCAGCAGTTCGCTGAGGGACAGTTATCAGCCCCAGCATTTT. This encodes CASSSLRDSYQPQHF.

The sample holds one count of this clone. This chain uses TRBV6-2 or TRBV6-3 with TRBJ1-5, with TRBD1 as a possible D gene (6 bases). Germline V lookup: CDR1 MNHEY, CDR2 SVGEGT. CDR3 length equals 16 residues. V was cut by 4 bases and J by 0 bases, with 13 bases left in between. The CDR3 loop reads CASSSQGIDSNQPQHF. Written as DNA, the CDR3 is TGTGCCAGCAGTTCGCAGGGGATTGATAGCAATCAGCCCCAGCATTTT.

The CDR3, as DNA: TGCGCCAGCAGCGGACAGGGAAGGACTGAAGCTTTCTTT. It specifies CASSGQGRTEAFF. The V call is TRBV10-1, the J call TRBJ1-1; 8 bases align to TRBD1. V shed 6 bases, J shed 5 bases, and the junction held 5 bases outside the gene matches. This CDR3 contains 13 residues. Germline CDR1 reads WNHNN; CDR2 reads SYGVQD (reference sequence).

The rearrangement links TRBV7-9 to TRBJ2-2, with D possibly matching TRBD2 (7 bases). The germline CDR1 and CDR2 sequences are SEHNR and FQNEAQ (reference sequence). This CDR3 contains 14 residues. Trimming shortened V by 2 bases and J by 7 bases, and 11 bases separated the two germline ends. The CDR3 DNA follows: TGTGCCAGCAGCTTAATCGGGGGGCTCGGGGAGCTGTTTTTT. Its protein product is CASSLIGGLGELFF. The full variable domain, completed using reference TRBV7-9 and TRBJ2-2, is DTGVSQNPRHKITKRGQNVTFRCDPISEHNRLYWYRQTLGQGPEFLTYFQNEAQLEKSRLLSDRFSAERPKGSFSTLEIQRTEQGDSAMYLCASSLIGGLGELFFGEGSRLTVL.

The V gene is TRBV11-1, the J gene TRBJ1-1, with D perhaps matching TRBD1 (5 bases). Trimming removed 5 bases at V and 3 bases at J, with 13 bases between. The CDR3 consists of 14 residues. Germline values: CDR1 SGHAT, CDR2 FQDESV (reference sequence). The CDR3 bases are TGTGCCAGCAGCCCGGGGGGGGATGACACTGAAGCTTTCTTT. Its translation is CASSPGGDDTEAFF.

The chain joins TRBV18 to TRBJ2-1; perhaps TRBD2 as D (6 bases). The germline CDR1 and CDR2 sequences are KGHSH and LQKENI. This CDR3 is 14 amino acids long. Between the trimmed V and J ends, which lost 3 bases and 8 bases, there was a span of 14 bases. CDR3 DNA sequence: TGTGCCAGCTCACCTAGACTAGTTTTCTATGAGCAGTTCTTC. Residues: CASSPRLVFYEQFF.

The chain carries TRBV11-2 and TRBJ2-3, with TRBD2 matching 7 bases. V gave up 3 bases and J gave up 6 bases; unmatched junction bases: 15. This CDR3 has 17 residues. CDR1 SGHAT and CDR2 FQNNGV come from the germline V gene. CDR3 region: CASSFPPSGAFADTQYF. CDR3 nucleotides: TGTGCCAGCAGCTTCCCCCCTAGCGGAGCCTTTGCCGATACGCAGTATTTT.

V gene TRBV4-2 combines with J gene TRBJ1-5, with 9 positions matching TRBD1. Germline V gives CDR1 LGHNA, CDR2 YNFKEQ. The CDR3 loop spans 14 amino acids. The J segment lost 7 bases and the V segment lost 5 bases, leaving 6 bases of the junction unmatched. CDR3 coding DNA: TGTGCCAGCAGCGCAGGGACAGGGAAACAGCCCCAGCATTTT. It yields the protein CASSAGTGKQPQHF.